This TCR beta chain appears in the sequencing data of a study of T cell repertoires in cytomegalovirus infection. Looking at the study overall: Alongside well-studied HLA-B-restricted CMV epitopes, recently identified HLA-C-restricted CMV epitopes were also used. Indications came from public TCR beta signatures; they pointed to CMV infection and to a matching HLA type. Whole-study findings and limits: HLA-C-restricted, CMV-specific TCR beta clonotypes were dominant ex vivo. Individuals carrying CMV plus the relevant HLA were identified by cumulative frequency of public TCR beta families.

Details on this clonotype: Its antigen is undetermined.

TCRdb recomputed calls from the reads with MiXCR, one row per CDR3 protein. The repertoire holds just under 500,000 distinct CDR3 sequences, with 25% to 35% as singletons. The CDR3 consists of 15 residues. The germline V and J ends were trimmed by 3 bases and 6 bases, with 15 bases remaining between them. The germline CDR1 and CDR2 sequences are KGHSH and LQKENI. The TCR originated in a human donor in good health (CMV status not recorded). Some clones in this sample may be carry-over from other donors' samples. The gene calls are TRBV18 and TRBJ1-5; D gene unclear. The source was cultured PBMCs, collected from culture after CMV antigen stimulation. The DNA of the CDR3 is TGTGCCAGCTCACCCCCTCCCGGCGGTTCTCAGCCCCAGCATTTT. Translation gives CASSPPPGGSQPQHF. The full variable domain, with the rest looked up from reference TRBV18 and TRBJ1-5, is NAGVMQNPRHLVRRRGQEARLRCSPMKGHSHVYWYRQLPEEGLKFMVYLQKENIIDESGMPKERFSAEFPKEGPSILRIQQVVRGDSAAYFCASSPPPGGSQPQHFGDGTRLSIL.